This TCR beta chain stems from a study of blood T cell repertoires in COVID-19. Study-level background: Whether acute or convalescent, the COVID-19 samples came from the United States, Italy and Spain.

This clone occurred once. This CDR3 region has 15 residues. Source study methods: Amplification from reference gene primers served as the basis for estimated nucleated cell counts. TCRdb's table, derived via immunoSEQ multiplex PCR, lists solely in-frame clones and lacks some. V and J calls plus clone size are reproduced from that table; the DNA served to infer D and trimming. The top ten clones hold 14% of a sample with 52,000 or so clones, approximately 82% of them seen once. The receptor was derived from a human donor in a cohort sampled during active COVID-19. The specimen was peripheral blood. V and J are TRBV21-1 and TRBJ1-3; no DNA check was done on the table's D call, TRBD1. TRBV21-1 corresponds to a pseudogene. The CDR3 DNA is TGTGCCAGCAGCACCCAGGGGATCTCTGGAAACACCATATATTTT. This gives the protein CASSTQGISGNTIYF.